The TCR beta chain described here comes from a study of patients and donors after allogeneic stem cell transplantation. TCRdb redid the calling of the RT-PCR reads with MiXCR, one entry per CDR3 protein. This sample yields approximately 99,000 distinct CDR3 sequences, of which 35% are seen a single time; under 30% belongs to the top ten. Ten or more counts support this clonotype. The length of the CDR3 is 14 residues. Trimming removed 6 bases from V and 4 bases from J, with 15 bases in between. The sample was blood, either unsorted or a sorted T cell fraction (not recorded which). The V call is TRBV12-3 or TRBV12-4, the J call TRBJ1-2; tentatively, D is TRBD1 (5 bases). This TCR derives from a human donor who was either an allogeneic HSCT recipient or a stem cell or donor lymphocyte infusion donor (not recorded which). It is not recorded whose cells these are; they may come from a transplant donor. The CDR3 DNA sequence: TGTGCCAGCAGCCTGGCAGGGCCCGCCTATGGCTACACCTTC. Translation: CASSLAGPAYGYTF.